This record covers a single T cell receptor beta chain. Antigen specificity is unknown. With a much larger clone just one base away, this may be a read error. TCRbeta libraries were built with three rounds of nested PCR, modified from ARM-PCR. MiXCR, run by TCRdb on the multiplex PCR reads, gives a single entry per CDR3 protein. The repertoire holds roughly 120,000 distinct CDR3 sequences, with around 75% as singletons. From germline, CDR1 is SQVTM and CDR2 ANQGSEA. Losses at the gene ends were 6 bases for V and 2 bases for J; bases not matched to a gene: 10. The CDR3 has 15 amino acids. This sample's RNA came from whole unsorted tissue. This sample was taken from a study of tumor and adjacent non-tumor tissue in lung cancer. Broader study findings: Tumor repertoires had a smaller top 100 clone share than normal lung. Shorter survival was associated with higher TCR diversity in tumors.

The specimen was lung tumor tissue. The chain links TRBV29-1 to TRBJ2-3; 8 bases agree with TRBD1. The sequence came from a woman in her sixties or seventies with non-small cell lung cancer. CDR3 region: CSVRDRTGITDTQYF. The CDR3, as DNA: TGCAGCGTGCGCGACCGGACAGGGATCACAGATACGCAGTATTTT.